Listed here is a single T cell receptor beta chain. Its antigen remains unknown. The lymph nodes were axillary draining lymph nodes from breast cancer patients. In TCRdb, the multiplex PCR reads were re-called with MiXCR into one record per CDR3 protein. The top ten clones hold approximately 4.2% of a sample with over 150,000 distinct CDR3 sequences, roughly 30% of them seen once. The germline CDR1 and CDR2 sequences are LNHNV and YYDKDF (reference sequence). The CDR3 is 20 residues long. Germline trimming cut 0 bases from V and 7 bases from J; bases unmatched to any gene: 18. The record originates from a study of breast tumors, draining lymph nodes, adjacent tissues. Study outcomes and limitations: Most tumor T cells seemingly derive from lymph node, then expand in tumor. That most tumor T cells come from lymph nodes remained unproven.

The sequenced sample was axillary lymph node tissue. The chain couples TRBV15 to TRBJ2-5, with 12 bases lining up with TRBD2. This clonotype was obtained from a female donor with breast cancer. Some clones in this sample may be carry-over from other donors' samples. The CDR3 region is CATSREIQGRTSGVPGTQYF. DNA of the CDR3: TGTGCCACCAGCAGAGAAATCCAGGGCAGGACTAGCGGGGTCCCAGGGACCCAGTACTTC.